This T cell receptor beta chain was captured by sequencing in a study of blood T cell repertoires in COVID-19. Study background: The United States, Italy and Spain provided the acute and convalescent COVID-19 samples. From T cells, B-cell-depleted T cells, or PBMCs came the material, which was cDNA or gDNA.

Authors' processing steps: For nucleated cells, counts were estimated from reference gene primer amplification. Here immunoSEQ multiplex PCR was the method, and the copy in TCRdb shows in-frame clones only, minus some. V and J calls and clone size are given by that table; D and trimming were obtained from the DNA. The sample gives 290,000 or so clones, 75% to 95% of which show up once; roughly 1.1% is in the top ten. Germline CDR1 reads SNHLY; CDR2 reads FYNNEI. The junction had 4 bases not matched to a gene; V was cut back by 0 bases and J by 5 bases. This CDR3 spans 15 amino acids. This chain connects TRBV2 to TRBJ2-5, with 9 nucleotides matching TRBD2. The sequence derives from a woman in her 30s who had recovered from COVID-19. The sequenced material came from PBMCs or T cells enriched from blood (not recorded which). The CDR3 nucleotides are TGTGCCAGCAGTGAAGCAGGACTAGCGTCGGAGACCCAGTACTTC. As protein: CASSEAGLASETQYF.